The clone carrying this TCR beta chain showed up just a few times. As to time point: pre-sensitization, week 0. Treatment denoted: therapeutic diphenylcyclopropenone sensitization with weekly scalp DPC. Trimming removed 2 bases at V and 8 bases at J, with 16 bases between. CDR3 length: 15 residues. The V gene's germline CDR1 is PRHDT and CDR2 FYEKMQ (reference sequence). This sample was included in a study of human T cells and chemical hapten exposure. Via MiXCR, TCRdb re-called the RACE reads, giving one row per CDR3 protein. The sample records approximately 400,000 distinct CDR3 sequences, approximately 5% being singletons.

This sequence was found in a woman aged 45-60 years with alopecia areata. Some clones in this sample may be carry-over from other donors' samples. This chain uses TRBV13 with TRBJ2-1, with D perhaps assigned TRBD1 or TRBD2 (5 bases each). The sample in question was whole blood, obtained in connection with sensitization to the hapten diphenylcyclopropenone (DPC). In DNA form, the CDR3 reads TGTGCCAGCAGCTTACCTGGGACGGTGGGTGATGAGCAGTTCTTC. This translates into CASSLPGTVGDEQFF.